This TCR beta chain was identified in a study of glioma-infiltrating T cells. Findings and limits, study-wide: Very few CDR3 sequences were shared between tissue and blood. Gliomas, especially low-grade, showed above-expected tissue-blood divergence; non-neoplastic patients showed below.

The CDR3 is 16 residues long. The germline gives CDR1 SQVTM, CDR2 ANQGSEA. Trimming pared 7 bases from V and 5 bases from J, leaving 26 bases between. This clonotype was observed a handful of times. Its antigen is not identified. The iRepertoire nested amplicon-rescue multiplex PCR amplified TCR alpha and beta CDR3s from RNA. Each CDR3 protein gets one entry after TCRdb re-called the multiplex PCR reads with MiXCR. The sample consists of about 210,000 distinct CDR3 sequences, roughly 32% of them appearing once. The chain joins TRBV29-1 to TRBJ1-2, with D maybe TRBD1 (5 bases). Sequenced: glioma tissue, nonneoplastic brain tissue, or PBMCs (not recorded which). This receptor was taken from a human donor with low-grade glioma or glioblastoma, undergoing nonglioma brain surgery, or in good health (not recorded which). This CDR3 is CSAAGGDSHLQYGYTF. CDR3 in DNA: TGCAGCGCTGCGGGGGGAGACTCCCACCTACAATATGGCTACACCTTC.